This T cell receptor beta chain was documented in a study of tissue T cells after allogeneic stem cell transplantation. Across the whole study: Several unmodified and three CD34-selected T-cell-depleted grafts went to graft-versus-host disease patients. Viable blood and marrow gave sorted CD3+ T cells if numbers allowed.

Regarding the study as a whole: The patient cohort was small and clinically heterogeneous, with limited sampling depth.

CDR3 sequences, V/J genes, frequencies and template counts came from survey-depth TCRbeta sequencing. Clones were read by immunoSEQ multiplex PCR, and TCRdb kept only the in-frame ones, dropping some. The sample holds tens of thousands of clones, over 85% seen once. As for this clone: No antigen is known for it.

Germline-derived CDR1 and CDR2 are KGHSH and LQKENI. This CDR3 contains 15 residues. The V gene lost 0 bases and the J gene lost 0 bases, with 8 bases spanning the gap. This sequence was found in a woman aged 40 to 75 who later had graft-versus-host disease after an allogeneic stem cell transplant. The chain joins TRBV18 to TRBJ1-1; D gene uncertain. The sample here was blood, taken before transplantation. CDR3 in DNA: TGTGCCAGCTCACCACCGGGGATTATGAACACTGAAGCTTTCTTT. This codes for CASSPPGIMNTEAFF.